This record concerns one T cell receptor beta chain sequence. The target of this receptor is not known. The input lacks base qualities; no much larger clone sits a single base away. The data belong to a study of CD8+ T cells in alopecia areata (dated by TCRdb to the late 2010s). Regarding the complete study: Treated patients were enrolled in an open-label pilot trial of oral tofacitinib, 5 to 10 mg twice daily, for moderate-to-severe alopecia areata. In both human patients and the C3H/HeJ mouse model, the study applied high-throughput TCRbeta sequencing to look at T cell clonal expansion in alopecia areata. TCRbeta CDR3 regions were amplified by immunoSEQ multiplex PCR using 35 Vbeta forward and 13 Jbeta reverse primers. RNA came from the PAXgene miRNA kit for fixed scalp, the miRNeasy kit for PBMCs, and the RNeasy kit for mouse skin. Patients received tofacitinib for 6 to 18 months and were then followed off drug for 6 months to check for delayed response and recurrence. In humans, TCRbeta sequencing was performed on scalp tissue and on sorted CD4+ and CD8+ peripheral blood T cells from healthy controls and from patients with patchy or totalis/universalis alopecia areata. Biopsies were taken from tofacitinib-treated patients at baseline and again at 4 and 24 weeks into treatment, and several of those patients also had a later scalp biopsy. Clonality in the scalp was compared among normal scalp (n=4), patchy alopecia areata scalp (n=8), and alopecia totalis/universalis scalp (n=8). In treated patients, disease severity was measured using the SALT score, which gives the percentage of scalp surface area affected. Results the study describes overall, beyond this receptor: Unlike mouse skin, which is dominated by gammadelta T cells, normal human skin has resident alphabeta T cells that are also sequenced, and this complicates analysis of the scalp TCR repertoire. During tofacitinib treatment, many expanded lesional clones remained in scalp and blood, and this persistence may partly explain relapse after treatment is stopped. Compared with mice, TCR sequences shared between patients were less clear, possibly partly because of HLA diversity across the patient population. The treated cohort was small, with a single nonresponder, so links between baseline CD8+ expansion and response need larger studies. With tofacitinib, both scalp clonality and the number of expanded CD8+ clones among the top 100 scalp clones went down significantly. Higher clonality and more expanded CD8+ clones were observed in lesional scalp than in normal scalp, particularly in alopecia totalis/universalis, a finding suggestive of antigenic drive.

Libraries were built with the immunoSEQ multiplex PCR assay. For TCR sequencing, RNA was extracted from every sample and reverse transcribed into cDNA to serve as template. SuperScript III was used to make first-strand cDNA, primed with a 2:1 mix of oligo-dT and random hexamers. A synthetic immune receptor repertoire was used to measure amplification bias, and any remaining bias was corrected computationally. As for the original processing: After raw reads were preprocessed to remove errors, the CDR3 was defined following IMGT conventions as running from the conserved cysteine to phenylalanine. Clonality was computed by normalizing Shannon entropy by log2 of the number of productive unique TCRs and subtracting the result from 1. Whether scalp clones were CD4 or CD8 was inferred by matching scalp TCRbeta sequences against CD4 and CD8 repertoires sorted from blood. Held by TCRdb, this immuneACCESS table contains in-frame sequences only and omits some clones. Under half of the omission traces to an unresolved V gene where checked; the cause of the rest is unknown. V and J calls and clone size are given by that table; D and trimming were obtained from the DNA. This sample lists about 190,000 clones; more than 55% were detected once. Of the sample, less than 0.8% is held by the ten largest clones.

Measured from the cysteine to the phenylalanine, the CDR3 is 15 residues long. Just the 45-base CDR3 DNA is kept, in frame starting at base 1. The germline V gene sets CDR1 to SGHNT and CDR2 to YENEEA. Trimming at the junction amounts to 5 bases on V and 0 bases on J, and the germline ends lie 12 bases apart. Interpreted using the paper, the time point label stands for: less than five weeks on oral tofacitinib. The treatment or condition label of this sample denotes: oral pan-JAK inhibitor, 5-10 mg twice daily. Peripheral blood and lesional scalp punch biopsies were obtained from patients with alopecia areata. PBMCs were isolated by density centrifugation and stained for CD3, CD4 and CD8, after which CD4+ and CD8+ T cells were sorted on a FACSAria.

This sequence uses TRBV11-3 and TRBJ2-3, with TRBD1 tentatively as D gene (6 bases match). The TCR comes from a human donor with alopecia areata. Sequenced material: CD4+ T cells sorted from blood, taken at week 4, from a patient treated with tofacitinib. The DNA sequence is TGTGCCAGCAGCCCAGGGGTCGGTAGCACAGATACGCAGTATTTT. This yields the protein CASSPGVGSTDTQYF.